This is a list of T cell receptor beta chains from one sample in a study of T cell repertoires in cytomegalovirus infection. Which antigens these TCRs recognize remains unknown. TCRdb redid the calling of the reads with MiXCR, one entry per CDR3 protein. The sample holds 400,000 to 600,000 distinct CDR3 sequences, more than 40% seen once. Sequencing was performed on cultured PBMCs, taken from culture after CMV antigen stimulation. Receptors were obtained from a human donor in good health (CMV status not recorded). Some clones in this sample may be carry-over from other donors' samples. Both conserved end residues are part of each CDR3. A D gene is named only where the DNA matches it firmly. Size is stated for part of the rows, as once, few or many counts, or as a class when the clone is expanded.

size: once; V: TRBV19; J: TRBJ1-3; D: TRBD1; CDR3: CATEGDSLTIYF; DNA: TGTGCCACCGAAGGGGACAGCCTCACCATATATTTT
size: once; V: TRBV18; J: TRBJ2-3; D: -; CDR3: CASSPPFRTTDTQYF; DNA: TGTGCCAGCTCACCACCGTTCCGGACCACAGATACGCAGTATTTT
size: -; V: TRBV9; J: TRBJ2-3; D: -; CDR3: CASSVVSSTDTQYF; DNA: TGTGCCAGCAGCGTAGTCTCTAGCACAGATACGCAGTATTTT
size: -; V: TRBV18; J: TRBJ1-1; D: TRBD1; CDR3: CASSRGQEMNTEAFF; DNA: TGTGCCAGCTCCCGCGGACAGGAGATGAACACTGAAGCTTTCTTT
size: -; V: TRBV7-9; J: TRBJ2-7; D: TRBD1; CDR3: CASSLGQDPGYEQYF; DNA: TGTGCCAGCAGCCTTGGACAGGACCCCGGCTACGAGCAGTACTTC
size: few; V: TRBV7-2; J: TRBJ2-7; D: -; CDR3: CASSYNSRPYEQYF; DNA: TGTGCCAGCAGCTACAACTCAAGACCCTACGAGCAGTACTTC
size: -; V: TRBV7-2; J: TRBJ2-3; D: -; CDR3: CASSPDPVTDTQYF; DNA: TGTGCCAGCAGCCCAGACCCGGTCACAGATACGCAGTATTTT
size: few; V: TRBV12-3/TRBV12-4; J: TRBJ1-6; D: -; CDR3: CASSPGSGSRPLHF; DNA: TGTGCCAGCAGCCCGGGTAGCGGAAGTCGTCCCCTCCACTTT
size: -; V: TRBV5-6; J: TRBJ2-5; D: -; CDR3: CASSLSLVGTQYF; DNA: TGTGCCAGCAGCTTGAGCCTCGTCGGGACCCAGTACTTC
size: few; V: TRBV7-2; J: TRBJ2-1; D: TRBD1; CDR3: CASSLASGTGRYNEQFF; DNA: TGTGCCAGCAGCTTAGCGTCGGGGACAGGTAGATACAATGAGCAGTTCTTC
size: -; V: TRBV20-1; J: TRBJ2-1; D: -; CDR3: CSARRYPSNEQFF; DNA: TGCAGTGCCCGCCGGTACCCCTCCAATGAGCAGTTCTTC
size: few; V: TRBV18; J: TRBJ1-4; D: -; CDR3: CASSPTEPEQLFF; DNA: TGTGCCAGCTCCCCCACAGAGCCCGAACAACTGTTTTTT
size: -; V: TRBV5-1; J: TRBJ2-1; D: TRBD2; CDR3: CASSHTSGRPSYNEQFF; DNA: TGCGCCAGCAGCCACACTAGCGGCCGACCCTCCTACAATGAGCAGTTCTTC
size: -; V: TRBV10-3; J: TRBJ2-3; D: -; CDR3: CAISGSTIGQGTDTQYF; DNA: TGTGCCATCAGTGGGTCAACAATTGGGCAGGGCACAGATACGCAGTATTTT
size: -; V: TRBV6-6; J: TRBJ2-7; D: -; CDR3: CASKTPLGEQYF; DNA: TGTGCCAGCAAAACCCCGCTGGGCGAGCAGTACTTC
size: -; V: TRBV6-6; J: TRBJ2-7; D: TRBD2; CDR3: CASRLSGSQYEQYF; DNA: TGTGCCAGCAGGCTCAGCGGGAGCCAGTACGAGCAGTACTTC
size: -; V: TRBV19; J: TRBJ2-7; D: TRBD1; CDR3: CASRGPTGAHEQYF; DNA: TGTGCCAGTAGGGGCCCGACAGGGGCTCACGAGCAGTACTTC
size: many; V: TRBV7-6; J: TRBJ1-5; D: -; CDR3: CASSATGNQPQHF; DNA: TGTGCCAGCAGCGCTACAGGAAACCAGCCCCAGCATTTT
size: -; V: TRBV7-2; J: TRBJ1-2; D: TRBD1; CDR3: CASSPDRGRYYGYTF; DNA: TGTGCCAGCAGCCCGGACAGGGGGCGATACTATGGCTACACCTTC
size: -; V: TRBV6-1; J: TRBJ2-6; D: TRBD1; CDR3: CASRDRGSGANVLTF; DNA: TGTGCCAGCAGGGACAGGGGCTCTGGGGCCAACGTCCTGACTTTC
size: -; V: TRBV6-2/TRBV6-3; J: TRBJ2-7; D: TRBD1; CDR3: CASSFNPGQGSYEQYF; DNA: TGTGCCAGCAGTTTTAATCCGGGACAGGGCTCCTACGAGCAGTACTTC
size: -; V: TRBV7-9; J: TRBJ1-1; D: -; CDR3: CASSPPRPGGTEAFF; DNA: TGTGCCAGCAGCCCACCGCGACCAGGCGGCACTGAAGCTTTCTTT
size: few; V: TRBV12-3/TRBV12-4; J: TRBJ1-2; D: -; CDR3: CASSFSGGRGNYGYTF; DNA: TGTGCCAGCAGTTTTAGCGGGGGGCGCGGTAACTATGGCTACACCTTC
size: -; V: TRBV12-3/TRBV12-4; J: TRBJ2-1; D: -; CDR3: CASSPGTSGSEQFF; DNA: TGTGCCAGCAGCCCCGGGACTTCTGGGAGTGAGCAGTTCTTC
size: -; V: TRBV7-2; J: TRBJ2-5; D: -; CDR3: CASSTRRGQYF; DNA: TGTGCCAGCAGCACTCGCCGAGGCCAGTACTTC
size: many; V: TRBV7-2; J: TRBJ2-4; D: TRBD1; CDR3: CASSLGPPRGRPQNIQYF; DNA: TGTGCCAGCAGCTTGGGCCCTCCCAGGGGGCGACCGCAAAACATTCAGTACTTC
size: -; V: TRBV6-1; J: TRBJ1-1; D: -; CDR3: CASSVISNTEAFF; DNA: TGTGCCAGCAGTGTCATATCGAACACTGAAGCTTTCTTT
size: -; V: TRBV11-2; J: TRBJ2-7; D: -; CDR3: CASSPRAGSPYEQYF; DNA: TGTGCCAGCAGCCCCCGGGCGGGGTCCCCATACGAGCAGTACTTC
size: -; V: TRBV7-2; J: TRBJ2-3; D: -; CDR3: CASSLRGGQTQYF; DNA: TGTGCCAGCAGCTTGAGAGGGGGGCAAACGCAGTATTTT
size: -; V: TRBV7-6; J: TRBJ2-1; D: TRBD2; CDR3: CASSGILAGGDNEQFF; DNA: TGTGCCAGCAGCGGTATACTAGCGGGAGGGGACAATGAGCAGTTCTTC
size: -; V: TRBV2; J: TRBJ1-2; D: -; CDR3: CASSVVSTSYGYTF; DNA: TGTGCCAGCAGTGTTGTCAGCACCTCCTATGGCTACACCTTC
size: many; V: TRBV2; J: TRBJ2-7; D: -; CDR3: CASSPQVGEGYEQYF; DNA: TGTGCCAGCAGTCCTCAAGTGGGAGAGGGCTACGAGCAGTACTTC
size: -; V: TRBV12-3/TRBV12-4; J: TRBJ2-1; D: TRBD2; CDR3: CASSPGLGSLSEQFF; DNA: TGTGCCAGCAGCCCCGGACTAGGAAGCTTGAGTGAGCAGTTCTTC
size: many; V: TRBV7-2; J: TRBJ2-7; D: -; CDR3: CASSLGFRVGEQYF; DNA: TGTGCCAGCAGCTTAGGATTCAGGGTGGGCGAGCAGTACTTC
size: -; V: TRBV12-3/TRBV12-4; J: TRBJ1-6; D: -; CDR3: CASSPPGGWLHF; DNA: TGTGCCAGCAGTCCCCCGGGGGGATGGCTCCACTTT
size: -; V: TRBV3-1; J: TRBJ2-1; D: TRBD2; CDR3: CASRSLAGDEQFF; DNA: TGTGCCAGCAGATCCCTAGCGGGAGATGAGCAGTTCTTC
size: -; V: TRBV12-5; J: TRBJ2-1; D: TRBD2; CDR3: CASGLVSGATSEQFF; DNA: TGTGCTAGTGGTTTGGTAAGCGGGGCCACCTCTGAGCAGTTCTTC
size: few; V: TRBV28; J: TRBJ1-4; D: -; CDR3: CASRFVGGTNEKLFF; DNA: TGTGCCAGCAGATTTGTAGGGGGGACTAATGAAAAACTGTTTTTT
size: -; V: TRBV4-1; J: TRBJ2-7; D: TRBD2; CDR3: CASSKGAGGTYEQYF; DNA: TGCGCCAGCAGCAAAGGGGCGGGGGGTACCTACGAGCAGTACTTC
size: once; V: TRBV10-3; J: TRBJ2-3; D: TRBD2; CDR3: CAIAGTSGGAGTQYF; DNA: TGTGCCATCGCCGGGACTAGCGGGGGGGCGGGTACGCAGTATTTT
size: -; V: TRBV9; J: TRBJ2-1; D: -; CDR3: CASSVGLVASYNEQFF; DNA: TGTGCCAGCAGCGTGGGTTTGGTAGCCTCCTACAATGAGCAGTTCTTC